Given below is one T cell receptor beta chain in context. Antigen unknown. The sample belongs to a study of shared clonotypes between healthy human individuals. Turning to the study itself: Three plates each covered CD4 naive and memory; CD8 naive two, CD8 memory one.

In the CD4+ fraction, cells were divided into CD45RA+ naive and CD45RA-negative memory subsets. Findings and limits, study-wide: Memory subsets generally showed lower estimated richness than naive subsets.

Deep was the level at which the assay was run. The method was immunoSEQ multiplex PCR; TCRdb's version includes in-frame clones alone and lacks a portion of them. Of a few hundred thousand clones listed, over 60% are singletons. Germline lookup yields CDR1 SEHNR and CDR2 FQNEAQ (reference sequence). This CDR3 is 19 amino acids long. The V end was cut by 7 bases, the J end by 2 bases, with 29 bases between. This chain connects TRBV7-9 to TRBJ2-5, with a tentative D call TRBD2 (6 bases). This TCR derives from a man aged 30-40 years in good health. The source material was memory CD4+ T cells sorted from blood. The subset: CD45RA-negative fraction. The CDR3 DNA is TGTGCCAGCACCTCTCGGAACCCAATTTCGGCGGGAAGGCAAGAGACCCAGTACTTC. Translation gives CASTSRNPISAGRQETQYF.